This TCR beta chain appears in the sequencing data of a study of tumor and adjacent non-tumor tissue in lung cancer. Study information: Around 4 million productive TCRbeta reads were obtained per sample on average. Study-wide results and limits: Tumor tissue had significantly higher TCR diversity than normal lung. Tumor TCR diversity, when higher, was linked to shorter survival.

CDR3 length: 14 amino acids. Germline trimming cut 2 bases from V and 13 bases from J; bases unmatched to any gene: 14. CDR1 is SGHAT, CDR2 FQDESV, per germline (reference sequence). TCRbeta libraries were built with three rounds of nested PCR, modified from ARM-PCR. TCRdb reanalysed the multiplex PCR reads using MiXCR and keeps one entry per CDR3 protein. The sample consists of about 66,000 distinct CDR3 sequences, around four fifths of them appearing once. Of note for this clonotype: Its antigen is as yet unknown.

RNA was extracted from bulk tissue without any cell sorting. Chemotherapy-naive patients with new lung cancer underwent thoracic surgery in China, August–November 2014. J is TRBJ2-7 and V is TRBV11-1; the match to TRBD2 covers 7 bases. The receptor's source is a man in his 60s with non-small cell lung cancer. The sample consisted of lung tumor tissue. CDR3 region: CASSLMGGNYELYF. CDR3 DNA: TGTGCCAGCAGCTTAATGGGAGGGAACTACGAGCTATACTTC.